A single sample gave rise to the 18 T cell receptor beta chains below, sequenced in a study of immune characterization of retroperitoneal liposarcoma. TCRdb called the PCR reads again in MiXCR, with one record for every CDR3 protein. Of about 2,400 distinct CDR3 sequences in the sample, around a quarter were seen once. Sequences were obtained from tumor tissue. All receptors derive from a male donor with retroperitoneal liposarcoma.

A note on this clonotype: One end of the junction fails to match germline, which may point to a read error. The chain employs TRBV6-1 and TRBJ2-1; D is possibly TRBD1 (6 bases). CDR3 length: 14 residues. Germline CDR1 reads MNHNS; CDR2 reads SASEGT. CDR3 coding DNA: TGTGCCAGCACCTCTGCGACAGGCCACCCCTGGGGGTACTTC. Translating it yields CASTSATGHPWGYF.

This clonotype has more than one count but fewer than ten. The CDR3: CASSSLAGASYNEQFF. In DNA, the CDR3 is TGTGCCAGCAGTTCCCTAGCGGGGGCTTCCTACAATGAGCAGTTCTTC. The genes are TRBV6-1 and TRBJ2-1; 10 bases map to TRBD2. The CDR3 sequence is 16 residues long. Germline CDR1 and CDR2: MNHNS and SASEGT. V was clipped by 5 bases and J by 1 base; unmatched bases: 5.

This clonotype is categorized as large. This rearrangement joins TRBV27 to TRBJ2-1; D is possibly TRBD2 (6 bases). This CDR3 is built from 14 residues. The V and J ends lost 5 bases and 10 bases respectively, with 18 bases between them. Germline V gives CDR1 MNHEY, CDR2 SMNVEV (reference sequence). Here the CDR3 DNA reads TGTGCCAGCAGTGTACGGGGGAAGGAGTACGAGCAGTTCTTC. It specifies CASSVRGKEYEQFF.

In this sample, this clonotype is medium-sized. The rearrangement joins TRBV6-1 to TRBJ2-1; maybe TRBD1 (6 bases). The CDR3 consists of 13 residues. CDR1 and CDR2 (germline): MNHNS, SASEGT. The V and J ends lost 6 bases and 2 bases respectively, with 8 bases between them. The CDR3, as DNA: TGTGCCAGCAGAGGGGGTCCCTACAATGAGCAGTTCTTC. Translating it yields CASRGGPYNEQFF.

Sample share makes this clonotype medium-sized. This CDR3 is CASSTWGEQYF. In DNA, the CDR3 is TGTGCCAGCAGCACATGGGGCGAGCAGTACTTC. This chain links TRBV6-6 with TRBJ2-1; D is unresolved. The DNA end favors TRBJ2-7, so the J call may be wrong. Germline assignment: CDR1 MNHNY and CDR2 SVGAGI (reference sequence). The CDR3 consists of 11 residues.

This sequence joins TRBV7-2 and TRBJ2-1, with D perhaps being TRBD1 or TRBD2 (7 bases each). This CDR3 contains 15 residues. CDR1 and CDR2 from the germline V gene are SGHTA and FQGNSA. Trimming took 4 bases from V and 10 from J, leaving 20 bases between them. The CDR3 region has the DNA TGTACCAGCAGCTCACGCCCAGGGGGGGTGTACGAGCAGTTCTTC. It specifies CTSSSRPGGVYEQFF.

By share, this clonotype ranks as hyperexpanded. V and J are TRBV6-1 and TRBJ2-1, with 10 nucleotides matching TRBD2. Per germline, CDR1 MNHNS and CDR2 SASEGT. This CDR3 is built from 14 residues. The V gene end was trimmed by 4 bases and the J gene end by 8 bases; junction bases not matched to a gene: 5. The CDR3 sequence is CASSGLAGVHEQFF. The DNA for the CDR3 is TGTGCCAGCAGTGGGCTAGCGGGAGTACATGAGCAGTTCTTC.

The V and J genes are TRBV25-1 and TRBJ2-1; 11 bases are a match to TRBD1. The end of the DNA aligns better with TRBJ2-7, so the J call may be wrong. This CDR3 is built from 15 residues. The germline V gene has CDR1 MGHDK and CDR2 SYGVNS. The CDR3 DNA is TGTGCCAGCAGTGATCCGGGACAGGGGGAATCCGAGCAGTACTTC. Residues: CASSDPGQGESEQYF.

This clonotype is medium-sized by share. This chain connects TRBV6-6 to TRBJ2-1; a possible D gene is TRBD2 (7 bases). CDR1 and CDR2 from the germline V gene are MNHNY and SVGAGI (reference sequence). The CDR3 is made up of 14 amino acids. The V end lost 2 bases, the J end lost 10 bases, and 15 bases lay between the germline ends. The DNA for the CDR3 is TGTGCCAGCAGTTACAGTCGGGGGGCGCCCGAGCAGTTCTTC. Protein product: CASSYSRGAPEQFF.

This clonotype is labeled large. This sequence joins TRBV6-1 and TRBJ2-1, with TRBD2 matching over 11 bases. Looked up from germline, CDR1 is MNHNS and CDR2 is SASEGT. The junction had 2 bases not matched to a gene; V was cut back by 5 bases and J by 5 bases. The CDR3 contains 14 residues. The CDR3 DNA sequence: TGTGCCAGCAGTAGACTAGCGGGGAACAATGAGCAGTTCTTC. This translates into CASSRLAGNNEQFF.

Judged by abundance, this clonotype is large. The chain joins TRBV6-1 to TRBJ2-2; D gene uncertain. This CDR3 contains 18 residues. Trimming shortened V by 5 bases and J by 5 bases, and 24 bases separated the two germline ends. CDR1 is MNHNS, CDR2 SASEGT, per germline. CDR3 bases: TGTGCCAGCAGTCACCGGGCTTCACCACGGTTGAGAACCGGGGAGCTGTTTTTT. It specifies CASSHRASPRLRTGELFF.

The chain carries TRBV10-2 and TRBJ2-4; unclear D gene. V lost 4 bases and J 4 bases, leaving 11 bases between the germline ends. CDR3 length: 14 residues. Germline V gene data show CDR1 as WSHSY and CDR2 as SAAADI. The CDR3 DNA reads as TGCGCCAGCAGTGGAATAGGGCGGAAAAACATTCAGTACTTC. As protein: CASSGIGRKNIQYF.

The chain combines TRBV7-2 with TRBJ2-5; weak D call: TRBD2 (5 bases). The CDR3 covers 14 residues. V lost 1 base and J lost 5, with 11 bases in between. Germline loops: CDR1 SGHTA, CDR2 FQGNSA. The CDR3 spells CASSLGWAGETQYF. The CDR3, as DNA: TGTGCCAGCAGCTTAGGTTGGGCGGGTGAGACCCAGTACTTC.

This clonotype is labeled large. The V and J genes are TRBV27 and TRBJ2-3; TRBD2 agrees at 10 bases. The V gene end was trimmed by 5 bases and the J gene end by 7 bases; junction bases not matched to a gene: 15. Germline-derived CDR1 and CDR2 are MNHEY and SMNVEV (reference sequence). The CDR3 loop spans 17 amino acids. The CDR3 here is CASSTSWSSGSMYTQYF. Here the CDR3 DNA reads TGTGCCAGCAGTACATCCTGGTCTAGCGGGAGTATGTATACGCAGTATTTT.

This clonotype is labeled as large. V usage is TRBV6-1 and J usage is TRBJ2-5, with 7 bases that match TRBD2. TRBJ2-7 explains the end of the DNA better; the J call may be wrong. CDR1 and CDR2 (germline): MNHNS, SASEGT. This CDR3 has 14 amino acids. The CDR3 is CASTETSYPYEQYF. CDR3 coding DNA: TGTGCCAGCACCGAGACTAGCTACCCCTACGAGCAGTACTTC.

In this sample, this clonotype is large. The chain is built from TRBV7-2 and TRBJ2-5; D possibly corresponds to TRBD1 (6 bases). The end of the DNA aligns better with TRBJ2-7, so the J call may be wrong. The CDR3 extends over 17 amino acids. CDR1 is SGHTA and CDR2 is FQGNSA in the germline V gene. The CDR3 DNA reads TGTGCCAGCAGCTTATTCGTGTCGACAGGCTACTCCTACGAGCAGTACTTC. Translating gives CASSLFVSTGYSYEQYF.

This chain links TRBV27 with TRBJ2-1, with 7 nucleotides matching TRBD1. Per the germline V gene, CDR1 is MNHEY and CDR2 is SMNVEV (reference sequence). Losses at the gene ends were 3 bases for V and 6 bases for J; bases not matched to a gene: 5. The CDR3 is 14 residues long. DNA of the CDR3: TGTGCCAGCAGTTTGGGTCGACAGGGCAATGAGCAGTTCTTC. Translation: CASSLGRQGNEQFF.

This clonotype was recorded at least ten times. The CDR3 loop reads CASSPDFDEQYF. CDR3 coding DNA: TGTGCCAGCAGCCCAGACTTTGACGAGCAGTACTTC. The chain is built from TRBV27 and TRBJ2-5; the D is unclear. With the DNA end fitting TRBJ2-7 better, the J assignment may be wrong. This CDR3 is 12 amino acids long. Germline-derived CDR1 and CDR2 are MNHEY and SMNVEV (reference sequence).